The rows below give T cell receptor beta chains drawn from one sample of a study of identical twins. TCRdb fed the 5' RACE reads into MiXCR, producing one record per CDR3 protein. The data show 300,000 to 400,000 distinct CDR3 sequences, with roughly 12% seen just once and approximately 7.6% held by the top ten. This sample was shared with a second study, whose subject was yellow fever vaccine responses in identical twins.

Sequencing was performed on CD8+ T cells sorted from blood. Receptors originate from a woman aged 18 to 35 in good health. The CDR3 runs from the conserved cysteine through the conserved F or W. A D gene is named only where the DNA matches it firmly. Clone size appears in some rows only: once, few, many, or a class for an expanded clone.

>few|TRBV13|TRBD2|TRBJ2-7
CASSLDQRGAYEQYF
TGTGCCAGCAGCTTAGACCAGCGGGGAGCCTACGAGCAGTACTTC
>few|TRBV28|.|TRBJ1-1
CASLSRDHWTEAFF
TGTGCCAGCCTTTCCCGGGATCATTGGACTGAAGCTTTCTTT
>few|TRBV28|.|TRBJ1-1
CASSFGRDTVEAFF
TGTGCCAGCAGTTTTGGCCGGGACACAGTCGAAGCTTTCTTT
>.|TRBV4-1|TRBD2|TRBJ2-5
CASSKGLAGGPGETQYF
TGCGCCAGCAGCAAAGGACTAGCGGGGGGGCCCGGGGAGACCCAGTACTTC
>few|TRBV10-3|TRBD1|TRBJ2-7
CAIGQDRIYEQYF
TGTGCCATCGGCCAGGACAGGATCTACGAGCAGTACTTC
>.|TRBV6-5|.|TRBJ2-2
CASSYPGSGNTGELFF
TGTGCCAGCAGTTACCCCGGCAGCGGAAACACCGGGGAGCTGTTTTTT
>few|TRBV24-1|.|TRBJ2-1
CATSGEAKDYNEQFF
TGTGCCACCAGTGGGGAAGCAAAAGATTACAATGAGCAGTTCTTC
>few|TRBV6-1|TRBD2|TRBJ2-2
CASSLLQRWRGENPGELFF
TGTGCCAGCAGTCTCCTACAAAGGTGGCGGGGGGAGAACCCCGGGGAGCTGTTTTTT
>many|TRBV29-1|.|TRBJ2-3
CSVPLALTDTQYF
TGCAGCGTCCCACTAGCCCTCACAGATACGCAGTATTTT
>.|TRBV24-1|.|TRBJ2-7
CATSDRGREREQYF
TGTGCCACCAGTGATCGGGGAAGGGAACGGGAGCAGTACTTC
>few|TRBV27|TRBD1|TRBJ1-5
CASSFTGGSNQPQHF
TGTGCCAGCAGTTTTACAGGGGGCAGCAATCAGCCCCAGCATTTT
>few|TRBV20-1|.|TRBJ2-7
CSARYPSSYEQYF
TGCAGTGCTAGATATCCGAGCTCCTACGAGCAGTACTTC
>few|TRBV11-2|TRBD1|TRBJ1-4
CASSFGTGGIEKLFF
TGTGCCAGCAGCTTCGGGACAGGGGGAATCGAAAAACTGTTTTTT
>few|TRBV6-1|.|TRBJ2-7
CASTEWGTKSYEQYF
TGTGCCAGCACCGAGTGGGGGACAAAATCCTACGAGCAGTACTTC
>few|TRBV7-8|.|TRBJ2-3
CASSFFRPSTDTQYF
TGTGCCAGCAGCTTTTTTAGACCCAGCACAGATACGCAGTATTTT
>few|TRBV20-1|TRBD2|TRBJ2-3
CSARGGFKSTDTQYF
TGCAGTGCTAGGGGGGGGTTTAAGAGCACAGATACGCAGTATTTT
>few|TRBV7-9|TRBD2|TRBJ2-1
CASSEGRAEQFF
TGTGCCAGCAGCGAGGGGAGGGCAGAGCAGTTCTTC
>once|TRBV23-1|.|TRBJ2-6
CASSICQRSGANVLTF
TGCGCCAGCAGTATTTGCCAACGCTCTGGGGCCAACGTCCTGACTTTC
>many|TRBV7-9|TRBD2|TRBJ2-1
CASSSLAGEVDEQFF
TGTGCCAGCAGCTCCCTAGCGGGAGAAGTAGATGAGCAGTTCTTC
>few|TRBV7-2|TRBD2|TRBJ2-1
CASSLATSYYNEQFF
TGTGCCAGCAGCTTAGCGACTAGCTATTACAATGAGCAGTTCTTC
>.|TRBV7-9|.|TRBJ2-1
CASSSNFYSYNEQFF
TGTGCCAGCAGCTCGAACTTTTACTCCTACAATGAGCAGTTCTTC
>.|TRBV11-2|.|TRBJ1-1
CASSPRQGDTEAFF
TGTGCCAGCAGCCCCCGGCAGGGCGACACTGAAGCTTTCTTT
>many|TRBV27|.|TRBJ2-7
CASSLGPRHNYEQYF
TGTGCCAGCAGTTTAGGTCCTAGACACAACTACGAGCAGTACTTC
>few|TRBV7-8|.|TRBJ2-3
CASSSERTTGKSTDTQYF
TGTGCCAGCAGCTCGGAGAGGACCACAGGGAAAAGCACAGATACGCAGTATTTT
>.|TRBV5-1|.|TRBJ2-2
CASSLDGVYTGELFF
TGCGCCAGCAGCTTGGACGGGGTGTACACCGGGGAGCTGTTTTTT
>many|TRBV9|.|TRBJ1-3
CASSGRLDSGNTIYF
TGTGCCAGCAGCGGCAGGCTCGACTCTGGAAACACCATATATTTT
>.|TRBV29-1|TRBD2|TRBJ2-7
CSVKGLAVGYEQYF
TGCAGCGTGAAGGGACTAGCGGTAGGGTACGAGCAGTACTTC
>few|TRBV28|.|TRBJ2-1
CASSFGFSNEQFF
TGTGCCAGCAGTTTCGGGTTTTCCAATGAGCAGTTCTTC
>few|TRBV3-1|TRBD2|TRBJ2-3
CASSPRTSQDTQYF
TGTGCCAGCAGCCCCCGGACTAGCCAGGATACGCAGTATTTT
>.|TRBV9|TRBD2|TRBJ2-3
CASSPRLAGTDTQYF
TGTGCCAGCAGCCCCCGGCTAGCGGGGACAGATACGCAGTATTTT
>few|TRBV4-1|TRBD1|TRBJ2-4
CASSQDPPTGGENIQYF
TGCGCCAGCAGCCAAGATCCCCCTACAGGGGGAGAGAACATTCAGTACTTC
>.|TRBV20-1|TRBD2|TRBJ2-5
CSAGIAGQETQYF
TGCAGTGCTGGAATAGCGGGCCAAGAGACCCAGTACTTC
>once|TRBV29-1|.|TRBJ2-1
CSVGGGQGAPWVIEQFF
TGCAGCGTTGGGGGGGGGCAGGGAGCCCCATGGGTAATTGAGCAGTTCTTC
>.|TRBV12-3/TRBV12-4|.|TRBJ2-2
CASSPITTGELFF
TGTGCCAGCAGTCCAATTACGACCGGGGAGCTGTTTTTT
>.|TRBV19|.|TRBJ2-1
CASSERDEQFF
TGTGCCAGTAGTGAGAGGGATGAGCAGTTCTTC
>many|TRBV5-1|.|TRBJ2-6
CASKIGANVLTF
TGCGCCAGCAAAATCGGGGCCAACGTCCTGACTTTC
>.|TRBV5-5|TRBD2|TRBJ2-3
CASSLRRLAGTDTQYF
TGTGCCAGCAGCTTGCGAAGACTAGCGGGCACAGATACGCAGTATTTT